Presented here are 15 T cell receptor beta chains from one specimen sequenced in a study of shared clonotypes between healthy human individuals. Sequencing used immunoSEQ multiplex PCR; TCRdb keeps in-frame clones, though not all of them. The sample shows 550,000 to 800,000 clones, about 90% of them seen only once. Sequenced material: memory CD8+ T cells from PBMCs. Subset: CD45RO+ cells pooled with CCR7-negative TemRA cells. All receptors derive from a man aged 18 to 30 in good health. Some clones in this sample may be carry-over from other donors' samples.

The chain recombines TRBV9 with TRBJ1-2; D remains unclear. V lost 2 bases to trimming and J lost 1 base, with 12 bases between them. CDR3 length: 15 residues. Germline V gene sequence: CDR1 SGDLS, CDR2 YYNGEE. The CDR3 region is CASSVGPVLNYGYTF. DNA for the CDR3: TGTGCCAGCAGCGTCGGCCCTGTTCTTAACTATGGCTACACCTTC.

Points on this clone: Mismatch with germline at one junction end may stem from a read error. The sample has other DNA sequences that encode this CDR3 too. The J gene is TRBJ1-5, the V gene TRBV27; 9 nucleotides line up with TRBD1. CDR1 and CDR2 from the germline V gene are MNHEY and SMNVEV (reference sequence). This CDR3 spans 14 amino acids. CDR3 loop: CASSFTGGNQPQHF. For the CDR3, the DNA is TGTGCCAGCAGTTTTACAGGGGGCAACCAGCCCCAGCATTTT.

The J gene is TRBJ2-5, the V gene TRBV5-6; 7 positions match TRBD2. CDR3 size: 14 residues. The junction had 6 bases not matched to a gene; V was cut back by 4 bases and J by 3 bases. The germline gives CDR1 SGHDT, CDR2 YYEEEE. CDR3 protein: CASSTGGGKETQYF. The CDR3 DNA reads TGTGCCAGCAGCACGGGAGGCGGGAAAGAGACCCAGTACTTC.

J is TRBJ2-3 and V is TRBV5-1; TRBD2 agrees at 14 bases. This CDR3 is built from 17 residues. J was trimmed by 3 bases and V by 0 bases; bases with no gene match: 3. Germline CDR1 reads SGHRS; CDR2 reads YFSETQ. CDR3 residues: CASSLAGLAGETDTQYF. The CDR3 nucleotides read TGCGCCAGCAGCTTGGCGGGACTAGCGGGAGAAACAGATACGCAGTATTTT.

The chain links TRBV29-1 to TRBJ1-2; 7 bases line up with TRBD1. CDR3 length: 11 residues. J was trimmed by 8 bases and V by 4 bases; bases with no gene match: 4. From germline, CDR1 is SQVTM and CDR2 ANQGSEA. CDR3 nucleotide sequence: TGCAGCGTTGCAGGGGGAGAGGGCTACACCTTC. Amino acids: CSVAGGEGYTF.

V and J are TRBV10-3 and TRBJ1-2; a weak D match, TRBD1 (6 bases). V dropped 6 bases and J dropped 12 bases, with 14 bases sitting between them. Germline CDR1 ENHRY, CDR2 SYGVKD. The CDR3 loop spans 11 amino acids. The CDR3 DNA is TGTGCCATCAGAACAGGGCATGGGCACACCTTC. Translated: CAIRTGHGHTF.

The chain joins TRBV27 to TRBJ2-7; 7 bases are a match to TRBD1. Germline values: CDR1 MNHEY, CDR2 SMNVEV (reference sequence). The CDR3 is made up of 14 amino acids. Trimming took 3 bases from V and 0 from J; bases not matched to a gene: 2. The CDR3 is CASSLWTGSYEQYF. In DNA form, the CDR3 reads TGTGCCAGCAGTTTGTGGACAGGCTCCTACGAGCAGTACTTC.

This clone was observed a handful of times. CDR3 DNA: TGTGCCAGCAGCTTAGGGGTGGGTCGCTACGAGCAGTACTTC. It translates to CASSLGVGRYEQYF. The chain carries TRBV7-9 and TRBJ2-7; D not resolved. The germline V gene encodes CDR1 SEHNR and CDR2 FQNEAQ (reference sequence). The CDR3 totals 14 residues. V was clipped by 1 base and J by 3 bases, with 10 bases between them.

On this clone itself: A far larger clone is a single base away, which makes a read error likely. V and J are TRBV7-3 and TRBJ2-7; D may correspond to TRBD1 or TRBD2 (6 bases each). The CDR3 spans 14 residues. Deletions cut 2 bases from V and 5 bases from J, with 13 bases between. Germline V CDR1 and CDR2: SGHTA, FQGTGA. As DNA, the CDR3 is TGTGCCAGCAGCTTAGGAGGGGGAATCAACGAGCAGTACTTC. Protein sequence: CASSLGGGINEQYF.

This chain links TRBV15 with TRBJ1-4; a weak D match, TRBD1 (6 bases). This CDR3 comprises 16 residues. Germline V CDR1 and CDR2: LNHNV, YYDKDF (reference sequence). V was shortened by 4 bases and J by 6 bases, with 18 bases between the two germline ends. In DNA, the CDR3 is TGTGCCACCAGCACCGACAGGAGTTGGGTAGATGAAAAACTGTTTTTT. This codes for CATSTDRSWVDEKLFF.

The J gene is TRBJ2-1, the V gene TRBV4-1, with 9 bases that match TRBD2. V trimming: 3 bases; J trimming: 4 bases; junction bases outside the gene matches: 10. Germline CDR1 is MGHRA and CDR2 is YSYEKL. This CDR3 region has 17 residues. The CDR3 DNA follows: TGCGCCAGCAGCCAGGTGTGGGCGGGAGGGATTTACAATGAGCAGTTCTTC. The encoded protein is CASSQVWAGGIYNEQFF.

The chain carries TRBV9 and TRBJ2-1; TRBD2 matches at 9 bases. The germline gives CDR1 SGDLS, CDR2 YYNGEE. The CDR3 length is 15 residues. Trimming cost V 0 bases and J 7 bases; bases outside gene matches: 5. The CDR3 loop reads CASSVVAGVSNEQFF. CDR3 DNA: TGTGCCAGCAGCGTAGTAGCGGGAGTATCAAATGAGCAGTTCTTC.

This clone was seen only once. DNA of the CDR3: TGCGCCAGCAGCTATGATCCGGGACAGTTCTACGAGCAGTACTTC. Residues: CASSYDPGQFYEQYF. This chain connects TRBV5-1 to TRBJ2-7; 7 bases align to TRBD1. Germline V lookup: CDR1 SGHRS, CDR2 YFSETQ. V shed 3 bases and J 3 bases; nucleotides not matched to a gene: 9. The CDR3 sequence is 15 residues long.

The chain couples TRBV5-6 to TRBJ2-2, with TRBD1 matching over 10 bases. The CDR3 spans 15 residues. Germline CDR1 SGHDT, CDR2 YYEEEE. J lost 3 bases, V lost 3 bases, and 2 bases had no gene match. The CDR3 sequence: CASSWGTGDTGELFF. DNA for the CDR3: TGTGCCAGCAGCTGGGGGACAGGGGACACCGGGGAGCTGTTTTTT.

This clone was found a few times. The chain carries TRBV7-9 and TRBJ2-1; either TRBD1 or TRBD2 may fit D (7 bases each). This CDR3 contains 16 residues. V was clipped by 5 bases and J by 1 base, with 15 bases between them. The germline V gene has CDR1 SEHNR and CDR2 FQNEAQ (reference sequence). The DNA of the CDR3 is TGTGCCAGCAGCCTGGGAGGGGGCGCTTCCTACAATGAGCAGTTCTTC. Amino acid sequence: CASSLGGGASYNEQFF.